The T cell receptor (beta chain) under discussion was sequenced for a study of T cells in Graves' hyperthyroidism and ophthalmopathy. General study points: The blood repertoire included most of the expanded thyroid clonotypes above 0.001.

This clonotype turned up a few times. As yet, its antigen is unknown. Amplification of TCR beta CDR3 regions used RNA as the template. HTBI primers were used for first-round RT-PCR of the TCR CDR3. TCRdb itself ran the multiplex PCR reads through MiXCR, one entry per CDR3 protein. The table includes about 640,000 distinct CDR3 sequences, roughly 15% detected once. Together with thyroid ultrasound, orbital computed tomography, serum thyroxine and TRAb, clinical symptoms were used for diagnoses. Cells are PBMCs isolated from 10 ml of fresh blood. CDR1 and CDR2 (germline): MGHRA, YSYEKL. V trimming: 3 bases; J trimming: 1 base; junction bases outside the gene matches: 3. The CDR3 contains 15 residues.

The specimen sequenced was blood. The chain combines TRBV4-1 with TRBJ1-1; TRBD1 matches 9 bases. This TCR was recovered from a woman aged 45-59 years with Graves' ophthalmopathy. The CDR3 protein is CASSHGTGRNTEAFF. The CDR3, as DNA: TGCGCCAGCAGCCACGGGACAGGGAGGAACACTGAAGCTTTCTTT.